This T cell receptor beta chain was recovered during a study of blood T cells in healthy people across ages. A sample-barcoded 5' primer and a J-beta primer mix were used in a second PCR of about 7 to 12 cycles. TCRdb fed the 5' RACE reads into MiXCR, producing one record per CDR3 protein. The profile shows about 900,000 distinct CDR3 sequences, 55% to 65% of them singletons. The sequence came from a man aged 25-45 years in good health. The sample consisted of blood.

The CDR3 DNA follows: TGCGCCAGCAGCCAAGATCTTCGGGGGGATGAGCAGTTCTTC. Its translation is CASSQDLRGDEQFF. The chain is built from TRBV4-3 and TRBJ2-1, with 7 bases matching TRBD2. Trimming cost V 0 bases and J 8 bases; bases outside gene matches: 4. The CDR3 is 14 residues long. Germline assignment: CDR1 LGHNA and CDR2 YSLEER.